This paragraph reports one TCR beta chain. The antigen is undetermined. Germline V gene data show CDR1 as SGHTA and CDR2 as FQGNSA. This CDR3 spans 15 amino acids. The V gene lost 1 base and the J gene lost 5 bases, with 9 bases spanning the gap. The assay was immunoSEQ multiplex PCR, and TCRdb's table has in-frame clones only and misses some. This sample yields 67,000 or so clones, of which 80% to 90% are seen a single time; roughly 10% belongs to the top ten. This entry is derived from a study of lymphopenia after photon versus proton radiotherapy. Study outcomes and limitations: Better survival with proton therapy was suggested as possible, not demonstrated. Photon-treated patients lost naive T cells and TCR diversity; proton-treated stayed stable.

The clonotype comes from an older man with esophageal cancer. The V call is TRBV7-2, the J call TRBJ1-6, with D maybe TRBD1 (5 bases). Sample: peripheral blood, taken from a patient treated with proton-based radiotherapy. The CDR3 is CASSLVQGNNSPLHF. DNA for the CDR3: TGTGCCAGCAGCTTAGTCCAGGGAAATAATTCACCCCTCCACTTT.